These 23 T cell receptor beta chains came from one sample sequenced in a study of blood T cell repertoires in COVID-19. Sequenced by immunoSEQ multiplex PCR; TCRdb stores in-frame clones only, minus some. The sample gives some 14,000 clones, about 85% of which show up once; 40% to 65% is in the top ten. The sample consisted of peripheral blood. Source of these receptors: a man in his fifties or sixties with acute or convalescent COVID-19.

The CDR3 region has the DNA TGTGCCACCACGAATCCCAGGGGAGACAACTACGAGCAGTACTTC. This codes for CATTNPRGDNYEQYF. The chain uses TRBV24-1 and TRBJ2-7; maybe TRBD1 (6 bases). Trimming stripped 8 bases from V and 3 bases from J, with 19 bases between. CDR3 length equals 15 residues. Germline assignment: CDR1 KGHDR and CDR2 SFDVKD.

V and J are TRBV30 and TRBJ2-7; 9 bases map to TRBD2. J gave up 4 bases and V 3 bases, and 7 bases lay outside the gene matches. CDR1 is GTSNPN, CDR2 SVGIG, per germline (reference sequence). This CDR3 comprises 14 residues. The CDR3 bases are TGTGCCTGGAGGATCCCTCTAGCGGGGTACGAGCAGTACTTC. It yields the protein CAWRIPLAGYEQYF.

The V and J genes are TRBV7-2 and TRBJ2-7; D is perhaps TRBD1 (5 bases). Trimming cost V 5 bases and J 3 bases, with 14 bases left between them. This CDR3 region has 14 residues. CDR1 SGHTA and CDR2 FQGNSA come from the germline V gene. The CDR3 region has the DNA TGTGCCAGCAGCCAATTGGACACATTCTACGAGCAGTACTTC. Residues: CASSQLDTFYEQYF.

This chain connects TRBV28 to TRBJ2-1, with 11 bases lining up with TRBD2. J was trimmed by 8 bases and V by 5 bases; bases with no gene match: 11. CDR3 length: 16 amino acids. From germline, CDR1 is MDHEN and CDR2 SYDVKM. The CDR3 protein is CASSPPSSGRPYEQFF. The CDR3 region has the DNA TGTGCCAGCAGTCCCCCCTCTAGCGGGAGGCCATATGAGCAGTTCTTC.

The chain uses TRBV7-9 and TRBJ2-5; 9 nucleotides line up with TRBD2. The CDR3 sequence is 15 residues long. Trimming at V came to 1 base and at J to 9 bases, leaving 9 bases not matched to a gene. CDR1 is SEHNR, CDR2 FQNEAQ, per germline (reference sequence). The CDR3 sequence: CASSLELAGGGAQYF. As DNA, the CDR3 is TGTGCCAGCAGCTTAGAACTAGCGGGTGGCGGGGCCCAGTACTTC.

The chain couples TRBV6-5 to TRBJ1-2, with 8 bases fitting TRBD1. V lost 6 bases and J lost 2; bases outside the gene matches: 8. The germline CDR1 and CDR2 sequences are MNHEY and SVGAGI. This CDR3 region has 15 residues. The CDR3 here is CASRPTGALNYGYTF. In nucleotides, the CDR3 is TGTGCCAGCAGGCCGACAGGGGCACTAAACTATGGCTACACCTTC.

The V gene is TRBV4-2, the J gene TRBJ2-1, with a weak D call TRBD2 (6 bases). The CDR3 has 14 residues. V was clipped by 0 bases and J by 9 bases, with 12 bases between them. The germline CDR1 and CDR2 sequences are LGHNA and YNFKEQ. The CDR3 bases are TGTGCCAGCAGCCAAGAAACGGGAGACGGTGAGCAGTTCTTC. Translating gives CASSQETGDGEQFF.

In its sample, this clone was seen a few times. The chain uses TRBV5-1 and TRBJ2-7; 9 bases align to TRBD2. The trim removed 3 bases at V and 1 base at J, leaving 5 bases unmatched. CDR3 length: 15 residues. Germline CDR1 reads SGHRS; CDR2 reads YFSETQ. The CDR3 region is CASSWQRGASYEQYF. The CDR3 DNA reads as TGCGCCAGCAGCTGGCAGCGGGGGGCTTCCTACGAGCAGTACTTC.

The chain recombines TRBV5-4 with TRBJ1-3, with a tentative D call TRBD1 (6 bases). The length of the CDR3 is 15 residues. The germline V gene has CDR1 SGHNT and CDR2 YYREEE (reference sequence). V shed 2 bases and J shed 2 bases, with 11 bases lying between them. The CDR3 region is CASSFLGGAGNTIYF. CDR3 DNA sequence: TGTGCCAGCAGCTTTCTTGGGGGCGCTGGAAACACCATATATTTT.

V usage is TRBV7-2 and J usage is TRBJ1-1, with TRBD1 as a possible D gene (5 bases). The CDR3 runs to 13 residues. The germline V gene has CDR1 SGHTA and CDR2 FQGNSA. The germline V and J ends were trimmed by 3 bases and 5 bases, with 10 bases remaining between them. The CDR3: CASSFREGTEAFF. For the CDR3, the DNA is TGTGCCAGCAGCTTCAGGGAGGGGACTGAAGCTTTCTTT.

CDR3 in DNA: TGTGCCAGCAGCTTAGTCCCCCAGGGGACCTACAATGAGCAGTTCTTC. Its protein product is CASSLVPQGTYNEQFF. The rearrangement uses TRBV7-8 and TRBJ2-1, with D perhaps matching TRBD1 (6 bases). This CDR3 is 16 amino acids long. V dropped 1 base and J dropped 2 bases, with 12 bases sitting between them. The germline V gene encodes CDR1 SGHVS and CDR2 FQNEAQ.

The chain employs TRBV4-1 and TRBJ1-2; D remains ambiguous. The V gene lost 1 base and the J gene lost 3 bases, with 9 bases spanning the gap. Germline assignment: CDR1 MGHRA and CDR2 YSYEKL. This CDR3 contains 14 residues. In DNA form, the CDR3 reads TGCGCCAGCAGCCAAGCTTTATTTGACTATGGCTACACCTTC. Translated, it gives CASSQALFDYGYTF.

The chain links TRBV6-6 to TRBJ2-5; possible D gene TRBD1, 6 bases. The ends were cut back, 6 bases at V and 2 bases at J, with 7 bases in the middle. The CDR3 sequence is 12 residues long. Germline CDR1 reads MNHNY; CDR2 reads SVGAGI (reference sequence). CDR3 protein: CASRDSQETQYF. CDR3 nucleotide sequence: TGTGCCAGCAGGGACAGTCAAGAGACCCAGTACTTC.

In its sample, this clone was seen a few times. This chain links TRBV3-1 (or the pseudogene TRBV3-2) with TRBJ1-2; possibly TRBD1 for D (5 bases). The germline V gene encodes CDR1 LGHDT and CDR2 YNNKEL (reference sequence). This CDR3 contains 16 residues. Trimming cost V 0 bases and J 6 bases, with 17 bases left between them. The CDR3: CASSQDRANRRDGYTF. In DNA form, the CDR3 reads TGTGCCAGCAGCCAAGATCGGGCCAACCGCAGGGATGGCTACACCTTC.

The chain is built from TRBV4-1 and TRBJ1-4; maybe TRBD1 (6 bases). V lost 0 bases to trimming and J lost 11 bases, with 16 bases between them. CDR1 and CDR2 from the germline V gene are MGHRA and YSYEKL. The CDR3 covers 15 residues. DNA for the CDR3: TGCGCCAGCAGCCAAGAAGGGGGATACCCGAGCAAACTGTTTTTT. This sequence encodes CASSQEGGYPSKLFF.

The V and J genes are TRBV7-8 and TRBJ2-2; 7 positions match TRBD2. This CDR3 spans 16 amino acids. Germline V lookup: CDR1 SGHVS, CDR2 FQNEAQ. V lost 4 bases, J lost 4 bases, and 9 bases stayed unmatched. CDR3 bases: TGTGCCAGCAGCTCGGGACTACCAGGGTTCACCGGGGAGCTGTTTTTT. Amino acid sequence: CASSSGLPGFTGELFF.

The chain employs TRBV5-1 and TRBJ1-2; a weak D match, TRBD1 (6 bases). The CDR3 covers 15 residues. The germline V gene has CDR1 SGHRS and CDR2 YFSETQ. V was cut by 3 bases and J by 3 bases, with 15 bases left in between. CDR3 amino acids: CASSWGHFPDYGYTF. The CDR3 DNA sequence: TGCGCCAGCAGCTGGGGGCACTTTCCGGACTATGGCTACACCTTC.

The V call is TRBV7-9, the J call TRBJ2-3; 8 bases fit TRBD1. The V segment lost 1 base and the J segment 5 bases; nucleotides outside the gene matches: 8. Looked up from germline, CDR1 is SEHNR and CDR2 is FQNEAQ (reference sequence). CDR3 length: 16 amino acids. CDR3 protein: CASSLGTGILGDTQYF. The DNA of the CDR3 is TGTGCCAGCAGCTTAGGGACAGGGATTTTAGGAGATACGCAGTATTTT.

V usage is TRBV4-2 and J usage is TRBJ1-2, with D unclear. V lost 0 bases and J 6 bases, leaving 11 bases between the germline ends. Germline lookup yields CDR1 LGHNA and CDR2 YNFKEQ. The CDR3 runs 14 residues. CDR3 nucleotide sequence: TGTGCCAGCAGCCAAGAGATTGAGGTGGATGGCTACACCTTC. This translates into CASSQEIEVDGYTF.

The chain joins TRBV7-2 to TRBJ1-4, with a weak D call TRBD1 (5 bases). This CDR3 region has 16 residues. Germline CDR1 and CDR2: SGHTA and FQGNSA. Deletions cut 1 base from V and 0 bases from J, with 9 bases between. CDR3 DNA sequence: TGTGCCAGCAGCTTAGTCCCGACAGCAACTAATGAAAAACTGTTTTTT. It encodes CASSLVPTATNEKLFF.

The rearrangement links TRBV6-1 to TRBJ2-5; tentative D call: TRBD2 (6 bases). The CDR3 is 15 residues long. Germline lookup yields CDR1 MNHNS and CDR2 SASEGT. Trimming stripped 4 bases from V and 1 base from J, with 13 bases between. CDR3: CASSGAGQIQETQYF. The DNA for the CDR3 is TGTGCCAGCAGTGGAGCGGGCCAAATCCAAGAGACCCAGTACTTC.

V usage is TRBV5-4 and J usage is TRBJ1-3; 8 bases are a match to TRBD1. This CDR3 contains 17 residues. Losses at the gene ends were 0 bases for V and 0 bases for J; bases not matched to a gene: 5. Germline CDR1 reads SGHNT; CDR2 reads YYREEE (reference sequence). In DNA, the CDR3 is TGTGCCAGCAGCTTGGGGGCAGGGGGCCGCTCTGGAAACACCATATATTTT. Encoded protein: CASSLGAGGRSGNTIYF.

This chain uses TRBV27 with TRBJ2-2; 10 nucleotides match TRBD2. Germline lookup yields CDR1 MNHEY and CDR2 SMNVEV (reference sequence). The V segment lost 6 bases and the J segment 5 bases; nucleotides outside the gene matches: 6. The CDR3 is made up of 15 amino acids. The CDR3 DNA sequence: TGTGCCAGCAGCGCTTCTAGCGGGAGAACCGGGGAGCTGTTTTTT. Protein product: CASSASSGRTGELFF.